The clone carrying this TCR beta chain has at least ten counts. Its specificity is unknown. The authors built TCR beta libraries using iRepertoire HTBI primers and Arm-PCR of CDR3 regions. TCRdb re-analysed the multiplex PCR reads in MiXCR, keeping a single row per CDR3 protein. This table has around 300,000 distinct CDR3 sequences, around 20% appearing once. The data stem from a study of regulatory T cells in long-lasting Graves disease. Time point given: persistent/refractory GD, antithyroid drugs over 5 years with positive TRAb. Generation of the TCR library employed RNA extracted from PBMCs. The CDR3 extends over 15 amino acids. The V and J ends lost 5 bases and 7 bases respectively, with 17 bases between them. CDR1 is SGHTA, CDR2 FQGNSA, per germline. Regarding the study as a whole: With some 2,800 shared public clonotypes, persistent patients exceeded new patients, who shared about a thousand. Among samples with persistent disease, TRBV28, TRBJ1-2 and TRBJ2-5 were favored. Study was limited to peripheral blood, excluding thyroid tissue.

The V call is TRBV7-2, the J call TRBJ1-4, with D perhaps TRBD1 (5 bases). Here the sequenced sample was peripheral blood mononuclear cells (PBMCs), taken when the disease was refractory, from a patient treated with antithyroid drugs. The sequence was obtained from a female donor with Graves disease. The CDR3 nucleotides read TGTGCCAGCAGCCCCCGTGAGGGGTTAGGTGAAAAACTGTTTTTT. Protein sequence: CASSPREGLGEKLFF.